Described below is a single TCR beta chain sequence and its context. Its target is unknown. Random hexamers served to reverse transcribe roughly 0.45 to 1 ug RNA. TCRdb reprocessed the immunoSEQ multiplex PCR reads via MiXCR and lists one record per CDR3 protein. The table has 180,000 or so distinct CDR3 sequences, 85% to 95% seen once. This sample stems from a study of CD8 T cells in Susac syndrome. Study results and limitations: The CD4+ T cell repertoire of patients with Susac syndrome showed no detectable clonal expansion.

The length of the CDR3 is 13 residues. The V gene end was trimmed by 5 bases and the J gene end by 4 bases; junction bases not matched to a gene: 5. Per germline, CDR1 LNHDA and CDR2 SQIVND (reference sequence). The receptor's source is a human donor with Susac syndrome. The sequenced sample was CD4+ T cells from PBMCs. The rearrangement joins TRBV19 to TRBJ2-7; TRBD1 agrees at 7 bases. Written as DNA, the CDR3 is TGTGCCAGTAGTCCGGGGACAGCTTACGAGCAGTACTTC. This gives the protein CASSPGTAYEQYF.